The source of this T cell receptor (beta chain) is a study of T cell responses to AZD1222 COVID-19 vaccine. Study conclusions and caveats: After two AZD1222 doses, spike-specific TCR breadth and depth rose versus day 0. Sampled repertoires all dated from after the peak T cell response.

CDR1 LGHNT and CDR2 FRNRAP come from the germline V gene. The CDR3 length is 15 residues. Losses at the gene ends were 6 bases for V and 0 bases for J; bases not matched to a gene: 7. Measured with immunoSEQ multiplex PCR; TCRdb has only the in-frame clones, and not every one. The sample carries some 100,000 clones, roughly 90% recorded once. To note about this clone: Its antigen is unknown.

The TCR comes from an adult in good health. The chain joins TRBV12-5 to TRBJ2-7, with TRBD1 matching over 8 bases. The sequenced sample was peripheral blood, obtained on day 0 of AZD1222 vaccination. This CDR3 reads CASGRGTGSSYEQYF. CDR3 DNA sequence: TGTGCTAGTGGGAGAGGGACAGGAAGCTCCTACGAGCAGTACTTC.